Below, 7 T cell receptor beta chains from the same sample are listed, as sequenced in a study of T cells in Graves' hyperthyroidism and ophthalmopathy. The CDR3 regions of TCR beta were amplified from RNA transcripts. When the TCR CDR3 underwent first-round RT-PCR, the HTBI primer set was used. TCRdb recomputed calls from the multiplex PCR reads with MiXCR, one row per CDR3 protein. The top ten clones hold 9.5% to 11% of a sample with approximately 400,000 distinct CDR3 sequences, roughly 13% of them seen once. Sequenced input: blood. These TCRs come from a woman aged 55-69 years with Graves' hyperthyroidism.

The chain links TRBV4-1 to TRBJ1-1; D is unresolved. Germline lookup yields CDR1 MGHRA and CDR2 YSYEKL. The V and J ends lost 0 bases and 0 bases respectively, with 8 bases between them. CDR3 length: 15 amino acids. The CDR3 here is CASSQDLALNTEAFF. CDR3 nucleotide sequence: TGCGCCAGCAGCCAAGATCTGGCACTGAACACTGAAGCTTTCTTT.

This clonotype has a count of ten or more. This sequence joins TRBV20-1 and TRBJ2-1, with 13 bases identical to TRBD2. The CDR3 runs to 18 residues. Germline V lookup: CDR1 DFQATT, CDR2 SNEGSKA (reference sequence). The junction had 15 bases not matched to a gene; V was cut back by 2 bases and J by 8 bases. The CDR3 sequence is CSARLFRGTSGIRDEQFF. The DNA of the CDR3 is TGCAGTGCTAGACTGTTTCGAGGGACTAGCGGGATTAGGGATGAGCAGTTCTTC.

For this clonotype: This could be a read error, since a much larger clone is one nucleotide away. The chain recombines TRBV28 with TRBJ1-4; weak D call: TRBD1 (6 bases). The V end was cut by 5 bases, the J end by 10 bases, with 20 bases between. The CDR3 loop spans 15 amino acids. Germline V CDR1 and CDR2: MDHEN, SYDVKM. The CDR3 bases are TGTGCCAGCAGTGCCCGTGGCCCTGGGACACGAAAACTGTTTTTT. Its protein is CASSARGPGTRKLFF.

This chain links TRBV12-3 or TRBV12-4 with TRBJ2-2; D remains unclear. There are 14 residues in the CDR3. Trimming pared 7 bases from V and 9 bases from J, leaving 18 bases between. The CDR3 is CASNVDLTIRELFF. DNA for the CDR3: TGTGCCAGCAACGTGGACCTGACCATCCGGGAGCTGTTTTTT.

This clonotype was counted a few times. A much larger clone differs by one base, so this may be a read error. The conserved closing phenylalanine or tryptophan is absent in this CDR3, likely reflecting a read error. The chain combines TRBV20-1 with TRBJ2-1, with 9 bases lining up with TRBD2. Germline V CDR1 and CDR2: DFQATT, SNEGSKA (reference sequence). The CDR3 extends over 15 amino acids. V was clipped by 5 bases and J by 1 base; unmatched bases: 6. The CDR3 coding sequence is TGCAGTGCTGATAGCGGGAGTGGTTCCTACAATGAGCAGTTCTGC. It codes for CSADSGSGSYNEQFC.

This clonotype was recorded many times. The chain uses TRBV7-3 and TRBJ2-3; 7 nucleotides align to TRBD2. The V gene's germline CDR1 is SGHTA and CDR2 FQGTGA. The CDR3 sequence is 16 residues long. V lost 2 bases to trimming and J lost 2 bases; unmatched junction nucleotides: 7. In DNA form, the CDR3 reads TGTGCCAGCAGCTTAGGGAGGGATGCTAACACAGATACGCAGTATTTT. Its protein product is CASSLGRDANTDTQYF.

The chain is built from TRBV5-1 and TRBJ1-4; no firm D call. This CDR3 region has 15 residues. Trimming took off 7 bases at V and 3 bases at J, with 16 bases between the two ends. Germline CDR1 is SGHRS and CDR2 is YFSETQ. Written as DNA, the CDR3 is TGCGCCAGCTCGCACCTACGAGGGCCTAATGAAAAACTGTTTTTT. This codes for CASSHLRGPNEKLFF.